This entry concerns a single TCR beta chain. This sample is drawn from a study of blood T cell repertoires in COVID-19. Sequencing used immunoSEQ multiplex PCR; TCRdb keeps in-frame clones, though not all of them. This sample has about 180,000 clones, with around 80% found just once. Sequencing was performed on peripheral blood. The sequence was collected from a man between 70 and 80 years old with active or convalescent COVID-19.

CDR3 DNA sequence: TGCGCCAGCAGCCCGGACGGACAGCTTAATTCACCCCTCCACTTT. It specifies CASSPDGQLNSPLHF. The J gene is TRBJ1-6, the V gene TRBV5-1; a possible D gene is TRBD1 (6 bases). The CDR3 contains 15 residues. With 4 bases removed from V and 6 bases from J, the gap between germline ends came to 14 bases. The germline gives CDR1 SGHRS, CDR2 YFSETQ.